The 27 T cell receptor beta chains below all came from one sample that was sequenced in a study of blood T cell repertoires in COVID-19. Produced via immunoSEQ multiplex PCR; TCRdb's table is partial and in-frame only. The sample contains some 150,000 clones, 85% to 90% of which appear only once. Material for sequencing was peripheral blood. The source is an elderly woman in a cohort sampled during active or convalescent COVID-19.

V usage is TRBV28 and J usage is TRBJ1-2, with D possibly being TRBD1 (5 bases). V lost 1 base, J lost 2 bases, and 14 bases lay in between. The germline V gene has CDR1 MDHEN and CDR2 SYDVKM. The CDR3 totals 16 residues. The CDR3 DNA sequence: TGTGCCAGCAGTTTATCCGAGACAGCCATAAACTATGGCTACACCTTC. Residues: CASSLSETAINYGYTF.

The chain links TRBV10-1 to TRBJ2-5; D may be TRBD1 (6 bases). Looked up from germline, CDR1 is WNHNN and CDR2 is SYGVQD (reference sequence). This CDR3 is built from 13 residues. Trimming left V 6 bases short and J 3 bases short, with 11 bases between. CDR3 sequence: CASSAGTKETQYF. The CDR3 coding sequence is TGCGCCAGCAGCGCCGGGACAAAAGAGACCCAGTACTTC.

This rearrangement joins TRBV5-1 to TRBJ2-7, with 7 bases that match TRBD1. This CDR3 has 15 residues. Trimming took 3 bases from V and 0 from J; bases not matched to a gene: 6. Germline-derived CDR1 and CDR2 are SGHRS and YFSETQ. This CDR3 reads CASSSGQSGSYEQYF. The CDR3 region has the DNA TGCGCCAGCAGCTCGGGACAGTCGGGCTCCTACGAGCAGTACTTC.

The chain employs TRBV6-1 and TRBJ2-7; 7 bases fit TRBD2. Trimming removed 5 bases from V and 3 bases from J; junction bases left unmatched: 1. The V gene's germline CDR1 is MNHNS and CDR2 SASEGT. This CDR3 has 12 residues. The CDR3 region has the DNA TGTGCCAGCAGTCCTAGCGGCTACGAGCAGTACTTC. Translating it yields CASSPSGYEQYF.

The chain has TRBV2 and TRBJ2-5, with unresolved D. CDR3 length equals 13 residues. Trimming shortened V by 3 bases and J by 1 base, and 6 bases separated the two germline ends. Germline V gene lookup returns CDR1 SNHLY and CDR2 FYNNEI. CDR3 sequence reads: CASSEFSQETQYF. The CDR3 DNA sequence: TGTGCCAGCAGTGAGTTCAGCCAAGAGACCCAGTACTTC.

The rearrangement joins TRBV3-1 (or the pseudogene TRBV3-2) to TRBJ1-1, with a possible D match to TRBD1 (5 bases). The CDR3 totals 14 residues. Germline lookup yields CDR1 LGHDT and CDR2 YNNKEL (reference sequence). V dropped 4 bases and J dropped 3 bases, with 12 bases sitting between them. As DNA, the CDR3 is TGTGCCAGCAGCCTTATTACAGGAGACACTGAAGCTTTCTTT. Translated, it gives CASSLITGDTEAFF.

The CDR3 DNA sequence: TGCGCCAGCAGTGAGTCCCCCCCCCAGGGGCACTACAATGAGCAGTTCTTC. Encoded protein: CASSESPPQGHYNEQFF. The chain links TRBV10-2 to TRBJ2-1; TRBD1 might be the D (6 bases). Trimming removed 0 bases at V and 3 bases at J, with 15 bases between. This CDR3 is 17 amino acids long. Looked up from germline, CDR1 is WSHSY and CDR2 is SAAADI.

The J gene is TRBJ1-4, the V gene TRBV9; D may be TRBD1 (5 bases). Germline V CDR1 and CDR2: SGDLS, YYNGEE. The CDR3 runs 14 residues. V lost 0 bases and J lost 12, with 15 bases in between. CDR3 sequence: CASSVAPLGGELFF. The DNA for the CDR3 is TGTGCCAGCAGCGTAGCTCCGCTCGGGGGGGAACTGTTTTTT.

The V and J genes are TRBV3-1 (or the pseudogene TRBV3-2) and TRBJ2-5; TRBD1 aligns across 11 bases. CDR1 is LGHDT, CDR2 YNNKEL, per germline (reference sequence). The CDR3 is 16 residues long. The V segment lost 4 bases and the J segment 5 bases; nucleotides outside the gene matches: 9. CDR3 sequence reads: CASSPRGQGAGETQYF. The CDR3 nucleotides are TGTGCCAGCAGCCCCCGAGGACAGGGGGCGGGGGAGACCCAGTACTTC.

The chain joins TRBV29-1 to TRBJ1-1; weak D call: TRBD1 (6 bases). Germline V gene data show CDR1 as SQVTM and CDR2 as ANQGSEA. The CDR3 is 13 amino acids. Deletions cut 2 bases from V and 5 bases from J, with 12 bases between. The CDR3 bases are TGCAGCGTTGAAAGGAACAGGGAGACTGAAGCTTTCTTT. Residues: CSVERNRETEAFF. The full variable domain, with the rest looked up from reference TRBV29-1 and TRBJ1-1, is SAVISQKPSRDICQRGTSLTIQCQVDSQVTMMFWYRQQPGQSLTLIATANQGSEATYESGFVIDKFPISRPNLTFSTLTVSNMSPEDSSIYLCSVERNRETEAFFGQGTRLTVV.

The gene calls are TRBV27 and TRBJ1-1; the D gene is possibly TRBD1 (5 bases). Germline CDR1 MNHEY, CDR2 SMNVEV (reference sequence). Trimming left V 6 bases short and J 10 bases short, with 18 bases between. This CDR3 spans 13 amino acids. DNA of the CDR3: TGTGCCAGCAGGAGACAGAATCGTGGTGTAGCTTTCTTT. Amino acid sequence: CASRRQNRGVAFF.

The chain employs TRBV6-2 or TRBV6-3 and TRBJ1-1; a weak D match, TRBD1 (6 bases). V lost 1 base and J 6 bases, leaving 21 bases between the germline ends. CDR1 and CDR2 (germline): MNHEY, SVGEGT. The CDR3 runs 17 residues. The CDR3 DNA sequence: TGTGCCAGCAGTTACTTGACAGGTTTATTCTTAGTCGCTGAAGCTTTCTTT. Its protein product is CASSYLTGLFLVAEAFF.

The chain is built from TRBV19 and TRBJ2-3, with 11 bases matching TRBD2. Germline lookup yields CDR1 LNHDA and CDR2 SQIVND (reference sequence). Trimming took 3 bases from V and 3 from J; bases not matched to a gene: 2. This CDR3 region has 15 residues. The CDR3 DNA reads as TGTGCCAGTAGTATTCTAGCGGGAGGAACAGATACGCAGTATTTT. This translates into CASSILAGGTDTQYF.

The chain uses TRBV5-1 and TRBJ1-1; D ambiguous. The CDR3 extends over 15 amino acids. The ends were cut back, 4 bases at V and 0 bases at J, with 13 bases in the middle. Per germline, CDR1 SGHRS and CDR2 YFSETQ. The CDR3 reads CASSHGVGLNTEAFF. The CDR3 region has the DNA TGCGCCAGCAGCCACGGGGTGGGGTTGAACACTGAAGCTTTCTTT. Together with reference TRBV5-1 and TRBJ1-1, the CDR3 gives the full variable domain: KAGVTQTPRYLIKTRGQQVTLSCSPISGHRSVSWYQQTPGQGLQFLFEYFSETQRNKGNFPGRFSGRQFSNSRSEMNVSTLELGDSALYLCASSHGVGLNTEAFFGQGTRLTVV.

This clone was detected only once. The chain employs TRBV4-3 and TRBJ2-5, with 11 bases fitting TRBD2. The CDR3 spans 16 residues. Germline lookup yields CDR1 LGHNA and CDR2 YSLEER. The V and J ends lost 0 bases and 5 bases, in that order; junction bases with no gene match: 5. The CDR3 reads CASSQDRLAGRETQYF. The CDR3 region has the DNA TGCGCCAGCAGCCAAGACCGACTAGCGGGGCGGGAGACCCAGTACTTC.

The chain couples TRBV12-3 or TRBV12-4 to TRBJ1-2; the match to TRBD1 covers 8 bases. This CDR3 has 13 residues. V shed 3 bases and J 7 bases; nucleotides not matched to a gene: 4. CDR3 protein: CASSFPGQAGYTF. CDR3 sequence (DNA): TGTGCCAGCAGTTTCCCGGGACAGGCTGGCTACACCTTC.

V is TRBV24-1 and J is TRBJ1-5; D unclear. The V gene's germline CDR1 is KGHDR and CDR2 SFDVKD. CDR3 length: 15 residues. Deletions cut 2 bases from V and 4 bases from J, with 11 bases between. The CDR3 sequence is CATSDSGSANQPQHF. The CDR3 DNA follows: TGTGCCACCAGTGATTCAGGATCCGCTAATCAGCCCCAGCATTTT.

This clone was observed a handful of times. The chain combines TRBV30 with TRBJ2-7; D remains ambiguous. From germline, CDR1 is GTSNPN and CDR2 SVGIG (reference sequence). This CDR3 region has 12 residues. Trimming cost V 0 bases and J 4 bases, with 7 bases left between them. CDR3 sequence reads: CAWSVFVYEQYF. The CDR3 nucleotides are TGTGCCTGGAGTGTATTCGTATACGAGCAGTACTTC.

The chain joins TRBV18 to TRBJ2-7; 7 bases are a match to TRBD1. Germline V gene lookup returns CDR1 KGHSH and CDR2 LQKENI. J was trimmed by 2 bases and V by 4 bases; bases with no gene match: 2. CDR3 length: 13 residues. Here the CDR3 reads CASSRGTAYEQYV. The CDR3 DNA sequence: TGTGCCAGCTCACGAGGGACAGCCTACGAGCAGTACGTC.

The chain combines TRBV6-4 with TRBJ2-2; 9 bases line up with TRBD1. Germline V gene sequence: CDR1 MRHNA, CDR2 SNTAGT. V was pared by 4 bases and J by 2 bases, with 8 bases of the junction left unmatched. The CDR3 totals 17 residues. CDR3 sequence: CASSVTGGGSNTGELFF. CDR3 DNA sequence: TGTGCCAGCAGTGTAACAGGGGGCGGCTCCAACACCGGGGAGCTGTTTTTT.

The V and J genes are TRBV5-8 and TRBJ1-5; 9 bases align to TRBD1. V shed 4 bases and J 1 base; nucleotides not matched to a gene: 6. In germline, CDR1 is SGHTS, CDR2 YDEGEE. The length of the CDR3 is 16 residues. CDR3 sequence reads: CASSEGQGVSNQPQHF. In nucleotides, the CDR3 is TGTGCCAGCAGCGAGGGACAGGGTGTGAGCAATCAGCCCCAGCATTTT.

The gene calls are TRBV18 and TRBJ2-1; TRBD2 aligns across 13 bases. The V gene's germline CDR1 is KGHSH and CDR2 LQKENI. With V trimmed by 6 bases and J by 5 bases, 4 bases remained unmatched. The CDR3 runs to 15 residues. This CDR3 reads CASSPTSGGNNEQFF. In nucleotides, the CDR3 is TGTGCCAGCTCTCCGACTAGCGGGGGGAACAATGAGCAGTTCTTC.

The chain employs TRBV27 and TRBJ2-2; D remains ambiguous. V shed 4 bases and J shed 6 bases, with 9 bases lying between them. The CDR3 has 13 amino acids. Germline CDR1 MNHEY, CDR2 SMNVEV (reference sequence). The CDR3 DNA is TGTGCCAGCAGTTCCTCGTTAGCCGGGGAGCTGTTTTTT. It is translated as CASSSSLAGELFF.

V gene TRBV28 combines with J gene TRBJ2-7, with 9 bases lining up with TRBD2. The CDR3 has 14 residues. Germline CDR1 MDHEN, CDR2 SYDVKM. The V segment lost 5 bases and the J segment 0 bases; nucleotides outside the gene matches: 2. Here the CDR3 reads CASSSSGSSYEQYV. The CDR3 DNA reads TGTGCCAGCAGTAGTAGCGGGAGCTCCTACGAGCAGTACGTC.

This rearrangement joins TRBV7-9 to TRBJ1-5; D possibly corresponds to TRBD1 (6 bases). The germline V gene has CDR1 SEHNR and CDR2 FQNEAQ (reference sequence). V was trimmed by 2 bases and J by 2 bases, leaving 16 bases between them. The length of the CDR3 is 17 residues. DNA for the CDR3: TGTGCCAGCAGCTTATCCTGGACAGCGGCTCGCAATCAGCCCCAGCATTTT. Translating gives CASSLSWTAARNQPQHF.

The V call is TRBV7-9, the J call TRBJ2-7; 7 bases align to TRBD2. There are 13 residues in the CDR3. Germline V lookup: CDR1 SEHNR, CDR2 FQNEAQ (reference sequence). V trimming: 0 bases; J trimming: 5 bases; junction bases outside the gene matches: 1. The CDR3 reads CASSLAAGDEQYF. The CDR3 region has the DNA TGTGCCAGCAGCTTAGCCGCGGGGGACGAGCAGTACTTC. Full variable domain (rest looked up from reference TRBV7-9 and TRBJ2-7): DTGVSQNPRHKITKRGQNVTFRCDPISEHNRLYWYRQTLGQGPEFLTYFQNEAQLEKSRLLSDRFSAERPKGSFSTLEIQRTEQGDSAMYLCASSLAAGDEQYFGPGTRLTVT.

The genes are TRBV6-5 and TRBJ1-3; 7 positions agree with TRBD1. CDR3 length: 14 residues. Germline V gives CDR1 MNHEY, CDR2 SVGAGI. Trimming removed 6 bases from V and 2 bases from J; junction bases left unmatched: 4. The CDR3 coding sequence is TGTGCCAGCAGCCCCGGGACAGCTGGAAACACCATATATTTT. Protein sequence: CASSPGTAGNTIYF.